The 21 T cell receptor beta chains given below trace back to one sample, sequenced in a study of graft-versus-host responses after intestinal transplantation. TCRdb keeps only in-frame clones here, not all; method: immunoSEQ multiplex PCR. This sample carries approximately 90,000 clones, under 95% of them seen once, and the ten largest clones take roughly 2%. Antigen specificity for these receptors is unknown. The source material was unstimulated CD8+ T cells sorted from spleen or lymph node cells, sampled before intestinal transplant. The receptors originated from a human donor who received an intestinal transplant.

The gene calls are TRBV19 and TRBJ1-2; 9 bases map to TRBD1. Trimming removed 0 bases from V and 2 bases from J; junction bases left unmatched: 7. The CDR3 runs to 17 residues. Per germline, CDR1 LNHDA and CDR2 SQIVND (reference sequence). As DNA, the CDR3 is TGTGCCAGTAGTATAGACCCTCCGGGACAGGGAAACTATGGCTACACCTTC. This translates into CASSIDPPGQGNYGYTF.

J is TRBJ1-1 and V is TRBV12-5; no reliable D call. The V gene's germline CDR1 is LGHNT and CDR2 FRNRAP. CDR3 length: 13 amino acids. The V gene lost 4 bases and the J gene lost 8 bases, with 14 bases spanning the gap. CDR3 amino acids: CASGSASATEAFF. CDR3 bases: TGTGCTAGTGGTTCCGCCAGCGCTACCGAAGCTTTCTTT.

V and J are TRBV30 and TRBJ2-1; 7 nucleotides match TRBD2. Losses at the gene ends were 5 bases for V and 5 bases for J; bases not matched to a gene: 3. The germline CDR1 and CDR2 sequences are GTSNPN and SVGIG (reference sequence). The CDR3 loop spans 12 amino acids. The CDR3 DNA reads TGTGCCTGGGGGGGAGGGGACAATGAGCAGTTCTTC. This translates into CAWGGGDNEQFF.

The V call is TRBV9, the J call TRBJ2-1, with 14 bases matching TRBD2. Germline CDR1 SGDLS, CDR2 YYNGEE. J gave up 6 bases and V 2 bases, and 1 base lay outside the gene matches. The CDR3 runs to 15 residues. CDR3 sequence: CASSVTSGGANEQFF. As DNA, the CDR3 is TGTGCCAGCAGCGTGACTAGCGGGGGGGCCAATGAGCAGTTCTTC.

The rearrangement joins TRBV5-6 to TRBJ2-1, with a tentative D call TRBD1 (6 bases). This CDR3 spans 16 amino acids. The germline CDR1 and CDR2 sequences are SGHDT and YYEEEE. V was pared by 1 base and J by 2 bases, with 13 bases between. The CDR3: CASSLIEKGAYNEQFF. CDR3 nucleotides: TGTGCCAGCAGCTTGATCGAGAAGGGGGCCTACAATGAGCAGTTCTTC.

The J gene is TRBJ1-1, the V gene TRBV7-8; possibly TRBD1 for D (6 bases). The CDR3 consists of 15 residues. Germline lookup yields CDR1 SGHVS and CDR2 FQNEAQ. The V end lost 4 bases, the J end lost 1 base, and 13 bases lay between the germline ends. This CDR3 is CASSSRTTGNTEAFF. CDR3 bases: TGTGCCAGCAGCTCCCGTACGACAGGGAACACTGAAGCTTTCTTT.

J is TRBJ2-5 and V is TRBV12-5; a possible D gene is TRBD2 (6 bases). Deletions cut 1 base from V and 4 bases from J, with 28 bases between. Germline V lookup: CDR1 LGHNT, CDR2 FRNRAP. This CDR3 has 20 amino acids. For the CDR3, the DNA is TGTGCTAGTGGTTTGGCCTTAGCGGACCCGACCAGGTATCTAGGAGAGACCCAGTACTTC. Residues: CASGLALADPTRYLGETQYF. Looking up the rest from reference TRBV12-5 and TRBJ2-5 gives the full variable domain: DARVTQTPRHKVTEMGQEVTMRCQPILGHNTVFWYRQTMMQGLELLAYFRNRAPLDDSGMPKDRFSAEMPDATLATLKIQPSEPRDSAVYFCASGLALADPTRYLGETQYFGPGTRLLVL.

This clone is a singleton in its sample. The genes are TRBV29-1 and TRBJ2-1, with 7 bases lining up with TRBD1. Germline trimming cut 4 bases from V and 5 bases from J; bases unmatched to any gene: 5. This CDR3 contains 13 residues. Germline CDR1 is SQVTM and CDR2 is ANQGSEA. The CDR3 DNA follows: TGCAGCGTTGTAACAGGGGTCAACAATGAGCAGTTCTTC. Protein: CSVVTGVNNEQFF.

The chain combines TRBV10-3 with TRBJ1-3, with TRBD1 matching 8 bases. Per the germline V gene, CDR1 is ENHRY and CDR2 is SYGVKD. After removal of 8 bases from V and 3 bases from J, the junction contained 6 bases not matched to a gene. The CDR3 loop spans 14 amino acids. For the CDR3, the DNA is TGTGCCATCGGAGGGACAGGAGGTGGAAACACCATATATTTT. It translates to CAIGGTGGGNTIYF.

This chain connects TRBV10-3 to TRBJ2-6, with D uncertain. The CDR3 is 15 amino acids. Germline V gives CDR1 ENHRY, CDR2 SYGVKD. The V end was cut by 3 bases, the J end by 1 base, with 7 bases between. The DNA for the CDR3 is TGTGCCATCAGTGATAGAGTTTCTGGGGCCAACGTCCTGACTTTC. This translates into CAISDRVSGANVLTF.

The CDR3 DNA follows: TGTGCCAGCAGCCCGGACTGGGAGCAGTACTTC. The encoded protein is CASSPDWEQYF. The chain links TRBV7-8 to TRBJ2-7; the D gene is possibly TRBD2 (5 bases). The germline V gene encodes CDR1 SGHVS and CDR2 FQNEAQ. The CDR3 is made up of 11 amino acids. The germline V and J ends were trimmed by 5 bases and 7 bases, with 9 bases remaining between them. Full variable domain (outside the CDR3, taken from reference TRBV7-8 and TRBJ2-7): GAGVSQSPRYKVAKRGQDVALRCDPISGHVSLFWYQQALGQGPEFLTYFQNEAQLDKSGLPSDRFFAERPEGSVSTLKIQRTQQEDSAVYLCASSPDWEQYFGPGTRLTVT.

This clone was seen just once. The V call is TRBV7-8, the J call TRBJ2-3; 8 positions match TRBD2. V lost 3 bases and J lost 0; bases outside the gene matches: 8. The V gene's germline CDR1 is SGHVS and CDR2 FQNEAQ. The CDR3 contains 17 residues. The DNA of the CDR3 is TGTGCCAGCAGCTTCCGACTAGCGAGGACTAGCACAGATACGCAGTATTTT. Protein sequence: CASSFRLARTSTDTQYF.

The chain couples TRBV14 to TRBJ2-7; TRBD1 agrees at 8 bases. V gave up 3 bases and J gave up 2 bases; unmatched junction bases: 0. Germline V gene sequence: CDR1 SGHDN, CDR2 FVKESK. CDR3 length equals 13 residues. CDR3 bases: TGTGCCAGCAGCCAGACAGGGGCCTACGAGCAGTACTTC. Translating it yields CASSQTGAYEQYF.

This clone has a single count. This rearrangement joins TRBV2 to TRBJ2-1, with no clear D. The CDR3 is 16 amino acids. Per germline, CDR1 SNHLY and CDR2 FYNNEI. Deletions cut 3 bases from V and 2 bases from J, with 14 bases between. Here the CDR3 DNA reads TGTGCCAGCAGTGATCTTCGAGAGTTCACCTACAATGAGCAGTTCTTC. Translation: CASSDLREFTYNEQFF.

V and J are TRBV11-3 and TRBJ2-2, with a tentative D call TRBD1 (6 bases). Germline values: CDR1 SGHNT, CDR2 YENEEA. The CDR3 consists of 15 residues. V lost 3 bases, J lost 2 bases, and 10 bases lay in between. The CDR3 sequence is CASSFTDSNTGELFF. CDR3 DNA sequence: TGTGCCAGCAGCTTCACGGACAGTAACACCGGGGAGCTGTTTTTT.

The genes are TRBV7-2 and TRBJ2-7, with D hard to call. V gave up 0 bases and J gave up 5 bases, with 8 bases separating them. This CDR3 is built from 13 residues. CDR1 is SGHTA and CDR2 is FQGNSA in the germline V gene. The CDR3 nucleotides read TGTGCCAGCAGCTTAGCCGGGTTCAACGAGCAGTACTTC. This codes for CASSLAGFNEQYF.

The table lists this clone with a count of one. The J gene is TRBJ1-1, the V gene TRBV6-6; 9 nucleotides agree with TRBD1. CDR1 and CDR2 from the germline V gene are MNHNY and SVGAGI (reference sequence). The V segment lost 7 bases and the J segment 9 bases; nucleotides outside the gene matches: 12. The CDR3 spans 14 residues. CDR3 DNA: TGTGCCAGCACCGCGGGACAGGGAGGTCCTAAAGCTTTCTTT. It yields the protein CASTAGQGGPKAFF.

The genes are TRBV15 and TRBJ1-1; possibly TRBD1 for D (6 bases). From germline, CDR1 is LNHNV and CDR2 YYDKDF (reference sequence). There are 13 residues in the CDR3. Trimming shortened V by 7 bases and J by 5 bases, and 14 bases separated the two germline ends. For the CDR3, the DNA is TGTGCCACCATGGAACAGGGAGGGACTGAAGCTTTCTTT. Its protein product is CATMEQGGTEAFF.

This chain links TRBV15 with TRBJ2-7, with D possibly matching TRBD2 (5 bases). The V gene lost 6 bases and the J gene lost 3 bases, with 18 bases spanning the gap. Germline V gene data show CDR1 as LNHNV and CDR2 as YYDKDF (reference sequence). The CDR3 spans 15 residues. CDR3 loop: CATSGTGIPVYEQYF. CDR3 coding DNA: TGTGCCACCAGTGGAACCGGGATCCCTGTCTACGAGCAGTACTTC. The entire variable domain, with the rest obtained from reference TRBV15 and TRBJ2-7, is as follows: DAMVIQNPRYQVTQFGKPVTLSCSQTLNHNVMYWYQQKSSQAPKLLFHYYDKDFNNEADTPDNFQSRRPNTSFCFLDIRSPGLGDTAMYLCATSGTGIPVYEQYFGPGTRLTVT.

The chain recombines TRBV4-3 with TRBJ1-3; no definite D call. Trimming left V 1 base short and J 4 bases short, with 14 bases between. This CDR3 contains 16 residues. Looked up from germline, CDR1 is LGHNA and CDR2 is YSLEER. The CDR3 loop reads CASSQVTGGEGNTIYF. CDR3 sequence (DNA): TGCGCCAGCAGCCAAGTAACGGGTGGCGAGGGAAACACCATATATTTT.

The chain is built from TRBV7-9 and TRBJ2-1, with TRBD2 as a possible D gene (7 bases). V lost 4 bases, J lost 6 bases, and 19 bases lay in between. The V gene's germline CDR1 is SEHNR and CDR2 FQNEAQ (reference sequence). There are 16 residues in the CDR3. The CDR3 here is CASSSPEGGGINEQFF. Here the CDR3 DNA reads TGTGCCAGCAGCTCCCCTGAGGGGGGGGGCATCAATGAGCAGTTCTTC. Full variable domain (remainder filled in from reference TRBV7-9 and TRBJ2-1): DTGVSQNPRHKITKRGQNVTFRCDPISEHNRLYWYRQTLGQGPEFLTYFQNEAQLEKSRLLSDRFSAERPKGSFSTLEIQRTEQGDSAMYLCASSSPEGGGINEQFFGPGTRLTVL.